This TCR beta chain was recorded in a study of cytomegalovirus exposure and HLA in healthy donors. As regards this clone: Its antigen is unidentified.

The CDR3 is 17 amino acids. The junction had 9 bases not matched to a gene; V was cut back by 3 bases and J by 2 bases. Germline V CDR1 and CDR2: MDHEN, SYDVKM. The PCR was carried out with 60 Vbeta primers and 13 Jbeta primers. Generated by immunoSEQ multiplex PCR, the TCRdb table keeps only in-frame clones and is missing some. The table records under 300,000 clones, 70% to 90% of them present only once. Overall study results and limits: Using a false discovery rate of 0.05, a later analysis showed that fewer than 20,000 TCR beta sequences were associated with HLA alleles. Roughly uniform depth of sequencing across donors was assumed in presence/absence analyses.

V gene TRBV28 combines with J gene TRBJ2-3, with 9 bases lining up with TRBD1. This clonotype was sampled from a woman aged 35 to 49 in good health and CMV-seropositive. Sequenced input: PBMCs. The CDR3 nucleotides read TGTGCCAGCAGTTTCCCCGGGACAGGGAGATTCACAGATACGCAGTATTTT. Protein product: CASSFPGTGRFTDTQYF.